A selection of T cell receptor beta chains follows, all from one sample in a study of T cells in Graves' hyperthyroidism and ophthalmopathy. TCRdb re-derived calls from the multiplex PCR reads in MiXCR, one entry per CDR3 protein. The sample includes hundreds of thousands of distinct CDR3 sequences, around 39% of them seen just once. Material for sequencing was blood. Source of these receptors: a man younger than 35 with Graves' hyperthyroidism. Both conserved end residues are part of each CDR3. D genes are given only for firm matches. Part of the rows lack a size; the others show once, few, many or a class for expanded clones.

v_gene,d_gene,abundance,j_gene,CDR3nt,CDR3aa
TRBV2,NA,many,TRBJ1-4,TGTGCCAGCGGGGGGGAGAGCGAAAAACTGTTTTTT,CASGGESEKLFF
TRBV10-3,TRBD2,NA,TRBJ2-7,TGTGCCATCATTGGGGTGGCGGGAGTGTCCTACGAGCAGTACTTC,CAIIGVAGVSYEQYF
TRBV2,NA,few,TRBJ2-2,TGTGCCAGCAGTCCAACTAGAGCGGCGCGGGGTAGCACCGGGGAGCTGTTTTTT,CASSPTRAARGSTGELFF
TRBV9,TRBD2,NA,TRBJ2-5,TGTGCCAGCAGCGTAGCACTAGCGGGGGGTGAGACCCAGTACTTC,CASSVALAGGETQYF
TRBV20-1,NA,NA,TRBJ1-1,TGCAGTGCTAGACCTCTAATGGACACTGAAGCTTTCTTT,CSARPLMDTEAFF
TRBV7-9,NA,many,TRBJ2-7,TGTGCCAGCAGCCCATACGACAGCCGATACGAGCAGTACTTC,CASSPYDSRYEQYF
TRBV4-1,TRBD1,few,TRBJ1-2,TGCGCCAGCAGCCAAGTGGGACAGGCCCTCGCCTTC,CASSQVGQALAF
TRBV7-2,TRBD1,few,TRBJ2-7,TGTGCCAGCGCGAGGGACAGCTACGAGCAGTACTTC,CASARDSYEQYF
TRBV5-8,NA,NA,TRBJ1-5,TGTGCCAGCAGCTTGCGATCTGGGGTGGGCAATCAGCCCCAGCATTTT,CASSLRSGVGNQPQHF
TRBV5-1,NA,many,TRBJ1-2,TGCGCCAGCAGCTTAGCGGGGGAAGAGAACTATGGCTACACCTTC,CASSLAGEENYGYTF
TRBV10-3,TRBD1,NA,TRBJ1-6,TGTGCCAGCAGCCCAATCCTTTACCCGGGACAGGAGAATTCACCCCTCCACTTT,CASSPILYPGQENSPLHF
TRBV15,TRBD1,NA,TRBJ2-7,TGTGCCACCAGCAGAGAGCCAGGGGGACAAGAGCAGTACTTC,CATSREPGGQEQYF
TRBV15,NA,NA,TRBJ1-1,TGTGCCACCAGCAGAGATAGGGTTCTTGGAACTGAAGCTTTCTTT,CATSRDRVLGTEAFF
TRBV29-1,NA,many,TRBJ1-1,TGCAGCGTTGAACCCCTAGGACTCGGCGGTGAAGCTTTCTTT,CSVEPLGLGGEAFF
TRBV20-1,NA,many,TRBJ1-1,TGCAGTGCTAGAGATGAATCAGGGCAAAGAGCTTTCTTT,CSARDESGQRAFF
TRBV6-6,TRBD1,few,TRBJ1-4,TGTGCCAGCGGGGTGGGACAGCTCGGTGAAAAACTGTTTTTT,CASGVGQLGEKLFF
TRBV2,TRBD2,many,TRBJ2-5,TGTGCCAGCAGTGAAGATGGGGGGGAGCAAGAGACCCAGTACTTC,CASSEDGGEQETQYF
TRBV29-1,NA,many,TRBJ2-5,TGCAGCGTCCCTCCCGCCGGCACATCTCAAGAGACCCAGTACTTC,CSVPPAGTSQETQYF
TRBV2,NA,many,TRBJ2-7,TGTGCCAGCAGTCTCGACCTCTCCTACGAGCAGTACTTC,CASSLDLSYEQYF
TRBV12-3/TRBV12-4,TRBD1,few,TRBJ1-5,TGTGCCAGCAGTTTCCGACAGGGAAGCAGTCAGCCCCAGCATTTT,CASSFRQGSSQPQHF
TRBV11-2,NA,NA,TRBJ2-7,TGTGCCCAGCGCGGAGAAGGCTACGAGCAGTACTTC,CAQRGEGYEQYF
TRBV7-2,NA,many,TRBJ1-3,TGTGCCAGCAGCTTGCGGCAGGGTGGAAACACCATATATTTT,CASSLRQGGNTIYF
TRBV15,TRBD1,many,TRBJ2-7,TGTGCCACCAGCAGGAGGACAGGTCCGGATGAGCAGTACTTC,CATSRRTGPDEQYF
TRBV11-2,NA,NA,TRBJ1-6,TGTGCCAGCATCCAGGGTTATGATTCACCCCTCCACTTT,CASIQGYDSPLHF
TRBV2,NA,NA,TRBJ1-1,TGTGCCAGCAGGGGGGGGGGACGGAACACTGAAGCTTTCTTT,CASRGGGRNTEAFF
TRBV7-9,NA,many,TRBJ2-5,TGTGCCAGCAGCTTTCCCGGTGGCCAAGAGACCCAGTACTTC,CASSFPGGQETQYF
TRBV19,NA,NA,TRBJ1-5,TGTGCCAGTAGTATAGTTTTTGGGAGTAGCAATCAGCCCCAGCATTTT,CASSIVFGSSNQPQHF
TRBV6-1,NA,few,TRBJ1-1,TGTGCCAGCGTAGGAAGGCAGGGCCGAACTGAAGCTTTCTTT,CASVGRQGRTEAFF
TRBV29-1,NA,many,TRBJ1-1,TGCAGCGTTGAAAGACAGGAGAACACTGAAGCTTTCTTT,CSVERQENTEAFF
TRBV5-6,NA,NA,TRBJ1-4,TGTGCCAGCAAGAACCGGGGGAATAATGAAAAACTGTTTTTT,CASKNRGNNEKLFF
TRBV2,NA,NA,TRBJ2-6,TGTGCCAGCAGTGCAGGAGGGGCCAACGTCCTGACTTTC,CASSAGGANVLTF
TRBV7-2,TRBD2,NA,TRBJ2-2,TGTGCCAGCAGTGAAGGACTAGCGGGGGGAAAGACCGGGGAGCTGTTTTTT,CASSEGLAGGKTGELFF
TRBV20-1,TRBD1,many,TRBJ1-5,TGCAGTTCTGGACAGGGGTCGGATCAGCCCCAGCATTTT,CSSGQGSDQPQHF
TRBV7-9,TRBD1,NA,TRBJ1-1,TGTGCCAGCAGCAGCCGGGACAGGGGAGACAATGAAGCTTTCTTT,CASSSRDRGDNEAFF
TRBV9,NA,NA,TRBJ1-2,TGTGCCAGCAGCGTGCGGGGGGACTATGGCTACACCTTC,CASSVRGDYGYTF
TRBV19,NA,NA,TRBJ2-7,TGTGCCAGTAGTCCGGGATCGAACCTCTACGAGCAGTACTTC,CASSPGSNLYEQYF
TRBV2,NA,once,TRBJ1-1,TGTGCCAGCAGTAGAGAAAGAGTTGTCGACACTGAAGCTTTCTTT,CASSRERVVDTEAFF
TRBV4-1,NA,few,TRBJ1-3,TGCGCCAGCAGCTCCAGGGAGTTGGGAAACACCATATATTTT,CASSSRELGNTIYF
TRBV6-5,NA,NA,TRBJ1-1,TGTGCCAGCTCCCTGGGTGGGGGGGCCTCGAACACTGAAGCTTTCTTT,CASSLGGGASNTEAFF
TRBV12-3/TRBV12-4,NA,NA,TRBJ1-4,TGTGCCAGCAGTTTCAACAGGGTTGACGAAAAACTGTTTTTT,CASSFNRVDEKLFF
TRBV19,NA,few,TRBJ1-1,TGTGCCAGCTTCGAGCAGGACCCCTTTGGAGCTTTCTTT,CASFEQDPFGAFF
TRBV6-6,NA,few,TRBJ1-1,TGTGCCAGCGCCCCGGAGCCGGCGAACACTGAAGCTTTCTTT,CASAPEPANTEAFF
TRBV24-1,TRBD1,many,TRBJ1-3,TGTGCCACCAGTCCAGGGGGCTCTGGAAACACCATATATTTT,CATSPGGSGNTIYF
TRBV14,NA,many,TRBJ2-7,TGTGCCAGCAGCCAAGACAGACTTCCAGGGGAGCAGTACTTC,CASSQDRLPGEQYF
TRBV7-9,NA,NA,TRBJ2-7,TGTGCCAGCAGCCCTTCGGCAGGCCTGGCCTACGAGCAGTACTTC,CASSPSAGLAYEQYF
TRBV5-8,NA,many,TRBJ1-6,TGTGCCAGCAGCTTGGAGCGCGATTCACCCCTCCACTTT,CASSLERDSPLHF
TRBV19,NA,NA,TRBJ2-6,TGTGCCAGCAGCAAAAGCCTCTCTGGGGCCAACGTCCTGACTTTC,CASSKSLSGANVLTF
TRBV10-2,NA,NA,TRBJ1-1,TGCGCCAGCAGTGCAGCCTCTACCGCTTTCTTT,CASSAASTAFF
TRBV9,NA,few,TRBJ1-3,TGTGCCAGCAGCTTAGTGTGGAGTCCCGTAGAGTTCTCTGGAAACACCATATATTTT,CASSLVWSPVEFSGNTIYF